This is a list of T cell receptor beta chains from one sample in a study of shared clonotypes between healthy human individuals. Sequenced by immunoSEQ multiplex PCR; TCRdb stores in-frame clones only, minus some. The sample lists fewer than 3 million clones; 85% to 95% were seen once. Specimen: naive CD4+ T cells from PBMCs. The receptor source for this set is a man in his late teens or twenties in good health. Some clones in this sample may be carry-over from other donors' samples. Each CDR3 is given with its conserved first and last residue. Fields, in order: V gene, D gene, clone size, J gene, CDR3 protein, CDR3 DNA. A D gene is named only where the DNA matches it firmly. Size is stated for part of the rows, as once, few or many counts, or as a class when the clone is expanded.

>TRBV19|NA|NA|TRBJ2-3
CASSIRSASTDTQYF
TGTGCCAGTAGTATTAGGAGCGCCTCCACAGATACGCAGTATTTT
>TRBV7-2|NA|NA|TRBJ2-3
CASSSLYRSDTQYF
TGTGCCAGCAGCTCCCTCTACCGATCAGATACGCAGTATTTT
>TRBV6-1|NA|NA|TRBJ1-1
CASSGSGFMNTEAFF
TGTGCCAGCAGTGGTAGTGGGTTCATGAACACTGAAGCTTTCTTT
>TRBV28|NA|NA|TRBJ1-5
CASSSYSGFGNQPQHF
TGTGCCAGCAGTTCCTACTCAGGGTTTGGCAATCAGCCCCAGCATTTT
>TRBV10-2|NA|few|TRBJ1-2
CASTEESDGYTF
TGCGCCAGCACCGAAGAAAGTGACGGCTACACCTTC
>TRBV7-9|NA|NA|TRBJ2-5
CASSVLGVGYQETQYF
TGTGCCAGCAGCGTGCTCGGGGTTGGGTACCAAGAGACCCAGTACTTC
>TRBV6-6|TRBD1|NA|TRBJ1-2
CASSFNRDSGYTF
TGTGCCAGCAGTTTTAACCGGGACAGTGGCTACACCTTC
>TRBV7-2|NA|NA|TRBJ1-2
CASSFALRDGGYTF
TGTGCCAGCAGCTTCGCTCTCCGGGACGGCGGCTACACCTTC
>TRBV29-1|NA|NA|TRBJ1-2
CSVGSGTSGGYTF
TGCAGCGTCGGTTCCGGGACCTCCGGGGGCTACACCTTC
>TRBV5-8|NA|NA|TRBJ2-2
CASSRGRENTGELFF
TGTGCCAGCAGCCGTGGACGGGAGAACACCGGGGAGCTGTTTTTT
>TRBV30|NA|NA|TRBJ2-1
CAWSEPPTGSGGYNEQFF
TGTGCCTGGAGTGAACCCCCCACAGGGTCAGGCGGCTACAATGAGCAGTTCTTC
>TRBV7-2|NA|once|TRBJ1-4
CASSSGRKEKLFF
TGTGCCAGCAGCTCCGGGCGCAAGGAAAAACTGTTTTTT
>TRBV6-5|TRBD1|once|TRBJ1-5
CAESRDSNQPQHF
TGTGCCGAGTCCCGGGACAGTAATCAGCCCCAGCATTTT
>TRBV6-6|TRBD1|NA|TRBJ2-7
CASSKGTGGDTYEQYF
TGTGCCAGCAGTAAGGGGACAGGGGGTGATACCTACGAGCAGTACTTC
>TRBV11-2|TRBD1|once|TRBJ1-2
CASSLTTGMNYGYTF
TGTGCCAGCAGCTTAACGACAGGGATGAATTATGGCTACACCTTC
>TRBV10-3|TRBD1|once|TRBJ2-5
CAIKGDRGQETQYF
TGTGCCATCAAGGGGGACAGGGGCCAAGAGACCCAGTACTTC
>TRBV29-1|NA|once|TRBJ2-1
CSVVVYTGQFF
TGCAGCGTTGTGGTGTATACCGGGCAGTTCTTC